The 30 T cell receptor beta chains given below trace back to one sample, sequenced in a study of T cells in tuberculosis. Clones were read by immunoSEQ multiplex PCR, and TCRdb kept only the in-frame ones, dropping some. The table lists 35,000 to 50,000 clones, 90% to 95% of them singletons. The specimen sequenced was PBMCs. These receptors were taken from a donor between 5 and 29 years old with latent tuberculosis or without tuberculosis infection. Some clones in this sample may be carry-over from other donors' samples.

The V gene is TRBV5-1, the J gene TRBJ2-5, with 11 bases fitting TRBD2. J was trimmed by 2 bases and V by 4 bases; bases with no gene match: 4. There are 15 residues in the CDR3. CDR1 is SGHRS, CDR2 YFSETQ, per germline. This CDR3 is CASSEGLADQETQYF. The CDR3 bases are TGCGCCAGCAGCGAGGGACTAGCGGATCAAGAGACCCAGTACTTC.

The rearrangement links TRBV19 to TRBJ2-7, with 7 bases that match TRBD1. This CDR3 has 13 amino acids. Germline CDR1 and CDR2: LNHDA and SQIVND (reference sequence). Trimming removed 8 bases from V and 2 bases from J; junction bases left unmatched: 6. Here the CDR3 reads CASGDRGTYEQYF. The CDR3 nucleotides read TGTGCCAGTGGGGACAGAGGAACCTACGAGCAGTACTTC.

This clone showed up just once. This chain uses TRBV6-6 with TRBJ2-7, with a weak D call TRBD1 (5 bases). CDR1 MNHNY and CDR2 SVGAGI come from the germline V gene (reference sequence). Deletions cut 4 bases from V and 6 bases from J, with 10 bases between. The length of the CDR3 is 12 residues. The CDR3 DNA reads as TGTGCCAGCAGTTCCAGGGTGTCCGAGCAGTACTTC. Translating gives CASSSRVSEQYF.

The CDR3 loop is CASSGRAGEGDTQYF. The CDR3 DNA reads TGTGCCAGCAGTGGCAGAGCGGGAGAGGGGGATACGCAGTATTTT. The rearrangement joins TRBV6-4 to TRBJ2-3; 8 bases are shared with TRBD2. CDR1 is MRHNA and CDR2 is SNTAGT in the germline V gene. J gave up 6 bases and V 4 bases, and 9 bases lay outside the gene matches. CDR3 length: 15 residues.

This chain connects TRBV10-3 to TRBJ2-1; TRBD1 is a possible D gene (5 bases). The germline CDR1 and CDR2 sequences are ENHRY and SYGVKD. With 7 bases removed from V and 3 bases from J, the gap between germline ends came to 13 bases. The CDR3 runs to 14 residues. CDR3: CAIMPGRDYNEQFF. In DNA form, the CDR3 reads TGTGCCATCATGCCGGGCAGGGACTACAATGAGCAGTTCTTC.

The chain uses TRBV13 and TRBJ1-1; D possibly corresponds to TRBD1 (6 bases). This CDR3 region has 14 residues. The germline V and J ends were trimmed by 5 bases and 10 bases, with 20 bases remaining between them. The germline V gene has CDR1 PRHDT and CDR2 FYEKMQ (reference sequence). CDR3 DNA: TGTGCCAGCAGCCGCAGCTGGGACAATCGCGCAGCTTTCTTT. Its protein product is CASSRSWDNRAAFF.

The chain combines TRBV28 with TRBJ2-7, with D possibly being TRBD1 (5 bases). The ends were cut back, 2 bases at V and 0 bases at J, with 11 bases in the middle. This CDR3 has 15 amino acids. From germline, CDR1 is MDHEN and CDR2 SYDVKM. Written as DNA, the CDR3 is TGTGCCAGCAGTTTAGACCCCGACAGCTCCTACGAGCAGTACTTC. It encodes CASSLDPDSSYEQYF. The full variable domain, with the rest looked up from reference TRBV28 and TRBJ2-7, is DVKVTQSSRYLVKRTGEKVFLECVQDMDHENMFWYRQDPGLGLRLIYFSYDVKMKEKGDIPEGYSVSREKKERFSLILESASTNQTSMYLCASSLDPDSSYEQYFGPGTRLTVT.

The rearrangement links TRBV6-6 to TRBJ2-1, with TRBD2 matching over 11 bases. This CDR3 spans 13 amino acids. The ends lost 6 bases at V and 9 bases at J; junction bases unmatched: 4. Germline CDR1 is MNHNY and CDR2 is SVGAGI (reference sequence). The CDR3 loop reads CASRTGLAVEQFF. In nucleotides, the CDR3 is TGTGCCAGCAGGACGGGACTAGCGGTTGAGCAGTTCTTC.

The chain has TRBV5-4 and TRBJ1-3; perhaps TRBD1 as D (6 bases). The CDR3 extends over 14 amino acids. V was shortened by 3 bases and J by 4 bases, with 11 bases between the two germline ends. Germline V lookup: CDR1 SGHNT, CDR2 YYREEE (reference sequence). CDR3 protein: CASSSPDRGNTIYF. The CDR3 nucleotides are TGTGCCAGCAGCTCCCCGGACAGAGGAAACACCATATATTTT.

The rearrangement uses TRBV28 and TRBJ1-5; 7 nucleotides match TRBD1. Germline trimming cut 3 bases from V and 6 bases from J; bases unmatched to any gene: 5. The CDR3 loop spans 14 amino acids. From germline, CDR1 is MDHEN and CDR2 SYDVKM. CDR3 sequence: CASSFRDSIQPQHF. For the CDR3, the DNA is TGTGCCAGCAGTTTCCGGGACAGTATTCAGCCCCAGCATTTT.

This rearrangement joins TRBV29-1 to TRBJ2-1; the match to TRBD2 covers 7 bases. Germline V gene lookup returns CDR1 SQVTM and CDR2 ANQGSEA. The junction had 3 bases not matched to a gene; V was cut back by 6 bases and J by 1 base. The CDR3 has 13 amino acids. CDR3 bases: TGCAGCGTCGGAGCGGGGTCCTACAATGAGCAGTTCTTC. It specifies CSVGAGSYNEQFF.

The rearrangement links TRBV9 to TRBJ1-2; possible D gene TRBD1, 5 bases. The CDR3 has 14 residues. The germline CDR1 and CDR2 sequences are SGDLS and YYNGEE. V lost 4 bases and J lost 5, with 15 bases in between. In DNA form, the CDR3 reads TGTGCCAGCAGCAAACGAGGGGACTCTTATGGCTACACCTTC. This sequence encodes CASSKRGDSYGYTF.

This rearrangement joins TRBV28 to TRBJ1-1; 7 nucleotides agree with TRBD1. The junction had 19 bases not matched to a gene; V was cut back by 6 bases and J by 12 bases. Germline CDR1 is MDHEN and CDR2 is SYDVKM. This CDR3 spans 15 amino acids. The CDR3 DNA is TGTGCCAGCAGCATATCGGCAGGGGGTGGGGTAGAAACTTTCTTT. Its protein product is CASSISAGGGVETFF.

The chain employs TRBV7-8 and TRBJ1-2, with 9 bases fitting TRBD1. With V trimmed by 5 bases and J by 4 bases, 11 bases remained unmatched. This CDR3 is 16 amino acids long. From germline, CDR1 is SGHVS and CDR2 FQNEAQ. Here the CDR3 reads CASSAVRGQGGYGYTF. The CDR3 nucleotides are TGTGCCAGCAGCGCGGTCCGGGGACAGGGTGGCTATGGCTACACCTTC. The whole variable domain, remainder taken from reference TRBV7-8 and TRBJ1-2, is GAGVSQSPRYKVAKRGQDVALRCDPISGHVSLFWYQQALGQGPEFLTYFQNEAQLDKSGLPSDRFFAERPEGSVSTLKIQRTQQEDSAVYLCASSAVRGQGGYGYTFGSGTRLTVV.

The genes are TRBV28 and TRBJ1-3, with 7 bases fitting TRBD1. Trimming at V came to 2 bases and at J to 0 bases, leaving 13 bases not matched to a gene. Germline values: CDR1 MDHEN, CDR2 SYDVKM. This CDR3 has 19 residues. CDR3 DNA sequence: TGTGCCAGCAGTTTAAGGCCCCCCGGGACAGCCCTCTCTGGAAACACCATATATTTT. Protein product: CASSLRPPGTALSGNTIYF.

The CDR3: CASSLDLGPYSYEQYF. The CDR3 DNA reads as TGTGCCAGCAGCTTGGATCTGGGGCCATACTCCTACGAGCAGTACTTC. The rearrangement uses TRBV5-6 and TRBJ2-7, with a weak D call TRBD1 (5 bases). This CDR3 has 16 amino acids. CDR1 is SGHDT, CDR2 YYEEEE, per germline. V gave up 0 bases and J gave up 0 bases, with 13 bases separating them.

The chain has TRBV29-1 and TRBJ2-7; TRBD2 agrees at 7 bases. The CDR3 loop spans 13 amino acids. Per germline, CDR1 SQVTM and CDR2 ANQGSEA. V gave up 7 bases and J gave up 2 bases; unmatched junction bases: 8. Written as DNA, the CDR3 is TGCAGCGCCTGCGGGAGCGGCACCTACGAGCAGTACTTC. This sequence encodes CSACGSGTYEQYF.

J is TRBJ2-1 and V is TRBV20-1; perhaps TRBD1 as D (6 bases). Per the germline V gene, CDR1 is DFQATT and CDR2 is SNEGSKA (reference sequence). Trimming removed 2 bases at V and 9 bases at J, with 8 bases between. The CDR3 extends over 11 amino acids. For the CDR3, the DNA is TGCAGTGCTAGACAGGGGAGTGAGCAGTTCTTC. Translated: CSARQGSEQFF.

This clone came up once. This chain joins TRBV28 and TRBJ2-3; 13 nucleotides align to TRBD2. CDR3 length: 19 amino acids. V shed 7 bases and J 3 bases; nucleotides not matched to a gene: 16. The germline gives CDR1 MDHEN, CDR2 SYDVKM. This chain's CDR3 is CASTGLHGLAGVRTDTQYF. As DNA, the CDR3 is TGTGCCAGCACGGGCCTACACGGACTAGCGGGAGTGCGTACAGATACGCAGTATTTT.

The V call is TRBV11-1, the J call TRBJ2-1, with TRBD2 as a possible D gene (6 bases). Germline assignment: CDR1 SGHAT and CDR2 FQDESV (reference sequence). CDR3 length equals 14 residues. The germline V and J ends were trimmed by 4 bases and 6 bases, with 13 bases remaining between them. The CDR3 sequence: CASSSRDLSNEQFF. In DNA form, the CDR3 reads TGTGCCAGCAGCTCGCGGGACCTCAGCAATGAGCAGTTCTTC.

V usage is TRBV5-1 and J usage is TRBJ2-2, with D uncertain. The germline V gene has CDR1 SGHRS and CDR2 YFSETQ. V dropped 0 bases and J dropped 1 base, with 7 bases sitting between them. This CDR3 contains 15 residues. The CDR3 DNA reads TGCGCCAGCAGCTTGGACTCCGGGAACACCGGGGAGCTGTTTTTT. Translating it yields CASSLDSGNTGELFF. The full variable domain, rest sourced from reference TRBV5-1 and TRBJ2-2, is KAGVTQTPRYLIKTRGQQVTLSCSPISGHRSVSWYQQTPGQGLQFLFEYFSETQRNKGNFPGRFSGRQFSNSRSEMNVSTLELGDSALYLCASSLDSGNTGELFFGEGSRLTVL.

The chain carries TRBV4-3 and TRBJ1-2; the D is unclear. Trimming cost V 6 bases and J 5 bases, with 22 bases left between them. The V gene's germline CDR1 is LGHNA and CDR2 YSLEER. CDR3 length equals 16 residues. The CDR3 spells CASSTYSGRHHYGYTF. CDR3 DNA: TGCGCCAGCAGTACATACTCAGGTCGACACCATTATGGCTACACCTTC.

The V call is TRBV10-3, the J call TRBJ2-2; 7 nucleotides align to TRBD1. This CDR3 comprises 14 residues. Germline CDR1 is ENHRY and CDR2 is SYGVKD. The junction had 11 bases not matched to a gene; V was cut back by 10 bases and J by 6 bases. The CDR3, as DNA: TGTGCCAGTAACACAGGGGAACTCGCCGGGGAGCTGTTTTTT. Translated: CASNTGELAGELFF.

The J gene is TRBJ2-5, the V gene TRBV29-1; D gene uncertain. V was trimmed by 5 bases and J by 5 bases, leaving 9 bases between them. This CDR3 contains 11 residues. Germline V gives CDR1 SQVTM, CDR2 ANQGSEA. The CDR3 region is CSVTLQETQYF. The CDR3 DNA follows: TGCAGCGTTACGCTTCAGGAGACCCAGTACTTC.

The CDR3 reads CSVVFRDRVSYGYTF. The CDR3 DNA is TGCAGCGTTGTATTTAGAGACAGGGTCTCCTATGGCTACACCTTC. The chain links TRBV29-1 to TRBJ1-2, with 7 nucleotides matching TRBD1. Germline V CDR1 and CDR2: SQVTM, ANQGSEA. V trimming: 4 bases; J trimming: 4 bases; junction bases outside the gene matches: 12. The CDR3 is 15 amino acids. Together with reference TRBV29-1 and TRBJ1-2, the CDR3 gives the full variable domain: SAVISQKPSRDICQRGTSLTIQCQVDSQVTMMFWYRQQPGQSLTLIATANQGSEATYESGFVIDKFPISRPNLTFSTLTVSNMSPEDSSIYLCSVVFRDRVSYGYTFGSGTRLTVV.

CDR3 bases: TGTGCCAGCAGTGAAGGGCAGGGTTTACGAGGGGCCAACGTCCTGACTTTC. Encoded protein: CASSEGQGLRGANVLTF. The genes are TRBV2 and TRBJ2-6; TRBD1 is a possible D gene (5 bases). CDR3 length: 17 amino acids. Trimming took off 1 base at V and 4 bases at J, with 14 bases between the two ends. Germline assignment: CDR1 SNHLY and CDR2 FYNNEI.

The rearrangement uses TRBV6-6 and TRBJ1-1; possible D gene TRBD1, 6 bases. The germline V and J ends were trimmed by 7 bases and 2 bases, with 20 bases remaining between them. This CDR3 is 16 amino acids long. Germline lookup yields CDR1 MNHNY and CDR2 SVGAGI (reference sequence). The chain's CDR3 is CASIPGRGKSNTEAFF. The CDR3, as DNA: TGTGCCAGCATCCCCGGGAGGGGGAAATCAAACACTGAAGCTTTCTTT.

The CDR3 reads CASRGSLGEGGEQYF. The CDR3 DNA sequence: TGTGCCAGCAGAGGCTCGTTAGGTGAGGGAGGCGAGCAGTACTTC. The gene calls are TRBV14 and TRBJ2-7; maybe TRBD2 (6 bases). The germline V gene encodes CDR1 SGHDN and CDR2 FVKESK. This CDR3 has 15 residues. V was pared by 6 bases and J by 6 bases, with 21 bases between.

This chain links TRBV7-9 with TRBJ1-4, with a tentative D call TRBD1 (6 bases). CDR1 SEHNR and CDR2 FQNEAQ come from the germline V gene (reference sequence). This CDR3 spans 14 amino acids. V dropped 1 base and J dropped 3 bases, with 6 bases sitting between them. The DNA of the CDR3 is TGTGCCAGCAGCTTAGGGACAGCTAATGAAAAACTGTTTTTT. Protein product: CASSLGTANEKLFF.

The gene calls are TRBV6-1 and TRBJ2-5; weak D call: TRBD1 (6 bases). This CDR3 is built from 15 residues. Germline loops: CDR1 MNHNS, CDR2 SASEGT. Trimming pared 1 base from V and 7 bases from J, leaving 16 bases between. The CDR3 DNA follows: TGTGCCAGCAGTGAAGGGGGCAGCCTAGGGGGGACCCAGTACTTC. Translating it yields CASSEGGSLGGTQYF.